These 10 T cell receptor beta chains share one sample of origin, sequenced in a study of blood T cell repertoires in COVID-19. Sequenced by immunoSEQ multiplex PCR; TCRdb stores in-frame clones only, minus some. The sample lists around 620,000 clones, 85% to 90% occurring once. The material sequenced was peripheral blood. The receptors were sampled from a woman younger than 35 with acute or convalescent COVID-19.

A single count supports this clone. The rearrangement uses TRBV6-5 and TRBJ1-1; 7 bases match TRBD1. The germline gives CDR1 MNHEY, CDR2 SVGAGI. The CDR3 has 15 amino acids. With 6 bases clipped from V and 0 bases from J, the junction kept 7 bases outside the gene matches. DNA for the CDR3: TGTGCCAGCAGACGGGACAGCACCTTGAACACTGAAGCTTTCTTT. As protein: CASRRDSTLNTEAFF.

V is TRBV7-9 and J is TRBJ1-1; D gene unclear. In germline, CDR1 is SEHNR, CDR2 FQNEAQ (reference sequence). The CDR3 sequence is 15 residues long. V lost 1 base and J lost 0, with 9 bases in between. The CDR3 sequence: CASSLDSFMNTEAFF. CDR3 bases: TGTGCCAGCAGCTTAGACAGTTTTATGAACACTGAAGCTTTCTTT.

The CDR3 spells CASSGTGTGTNYGYTF. CDR3 sequence (DNA): TGTGCCAGCAGCGGCACCGGGACAGGGACTAACTATGGCTACACCTTC. V is TRBV9 and J is TRBJ1-2; 9 bases agree with TRBD1. The length of the CDR3 is 16 residues. V dropped 3 bases and J dropped 0; count of bases not matched to a gene: 6. Germline CDR1 is SGDLS and CDR2 is YYNGEE.

The CDR3 DNA sequence: TGTGCCAGCAGCCCAGGGGCAAATCAGCCCCAGCATTTT. Protein product: CASSPGANQPQHF. The chain carries TRBV13 and TRBJ1-5, with D maybe TRBD1 (6 bases). CDR3 size: 13 residues. Germline lookup yields CDR1 PRHDT and CDR2 FYEKMQ (reference sequence). Trimming removed 5 bases at V and 4 bases at J, with 9 bases between.

V and J are TRBV5-5 and TRBJ1-1; D is undetermined. This CDR3 is built from 13 residues. The germline V gene has CDR1 SGHKS and CDR2 YYEKEE (reference sequence). V shed 6 bases and J shed 1 base, with 10 bases lying between them. CDR3 protein: CASTSLKNTEAFF. In DNA form, the CDR3 reads TGTGCCAGCACCTCTTTAAAGAACACTGAAGCTTTCTTT. Together with reference TRBV5-5 and TRBJ1-1, the CDR3 gives the full variable domain: DAGVTQSPTHLIKTRGQQVTLRCSPISGHKSVSWYQQVLGQGPQFIFQYYEKEERGRGNFPDRFSARQFPNYSSELNVNALLLGDSALYLCASTSLKNTEAFFGQGTRLTVV.

The V call is TRBV24-1, the J call TRBJ2-1; 7 nucleotides align to TRBD1. The length of the CDR3 is 16 residues. Trimming took 4 bases from V and 4 from J; bases not matched to a gene: 9. Germline V gene lookup returns CDR1 KGHDR and CDR2 SFDVKD. CDR3 bases: TGTGCCACCAGTGACCCGACAGGGCGGCCTTACAATGAGCAGTTCTTC. The encoded protein is CATSDPTGRPYNEQFF.

This rearrangement joins TRBV4-1 to TRBJ1-1; 7 bases line up with TRBD1. V lost 5 bases and J lost 2; bases outside the gene matches: 8. The V gene's germline CDR1 is MGHRA and CDR2 YSYEKL. The CDR3 is 15 residues long. The CDR3 region is CASSSWGQRNTEAFF. DNA of the CDR3: TGCGCCAGCAGCTCCTGGGGACAGAGAAACACTGAAGCTTTCTTT.

The chain employs TRBV19 and TRBJ1-1; D possibly corresponds to TRBD1 (5 bases). This CDR3 has 14 residues. The V and J ends lost 5 bases and 7 bases respectively, with 17 bases between them. The germline V gene has CDR1 LNHDA and CDR2 SQIVND (reference sequence). The CDR3 nucleotides are TGTGCCAGTAGTCGCTTTGGGCCGACAGATGAAGCTTTCTTT. This sequence encodes CASSRFGPTDEAFF.

This rearrangement joins TRBV10-3 to TRBJ1-2; 7 nucleotides agree with TRBD1. There are 19 residues in the CDR3. Trimming cost V 7 bases and J 0 bases; bases outside gene matches: 20. CDR1 is ENHRY and CDR2 is SYGVKD in the germline V gene. The CDR3 coding sequence is TGTGCCATCACCAGGGGGTCGGGAAGGGGCGCCGGGGCTAACTATGGCTACACCTTC. The encoded protein is CAITRGSGRGAGANYGYTF.

The CDR3 DNA sequence: TGTGCCAGCAGTTCCGGACTAGCCTACGAGCAGTACTTC. Translated, it gives CASSSGLAYEQYF. The chain links TRBV27 to TRBJ2-7; 7 nucleotides match TRBD2. In germline, CDR1 is MNHEY, CDR2 SMNVEV (reference sequence). V lost 4 bases and J lost 2; bases outside the gene matches: 2. The CDR3 loop spans 13 amino acids.